Below, 27 T cell receptor beta chains from the same sample are listed, as sequenced in a study of identical twins. TCRdb used MiXCR to reprocess the 5' RACE reads, holding one entry per CDR3 protein. The sample shows some 730,000 distinct CDR3 sequences, 15% to 20% of them seen only once. Separately, the same data were catalogued under a study of T cells expressing NK-cell markers.

Sequencing was carried out using PBMCs. Every receptor here comes from a woman under 30 in good health.

Turning to this clonotype: One junction end does not reproduce the germline sequence, and a read error may be involved. The chain carries TRBV5-4 and TRBJ2-2; tentatively, D is TRBD2 (6 bases). The V gene's germline CDR1 is SGHNT and CDR2 YYREEE (reference sequence). The CDR3 is made up of 14 amino acids. CDR3 amino acids: CAISLGLNSGELFF. The CDR3, as DNA: TGTGCCATCAGCCTGGGACTTAACAGCGGGGAGCTGTTTTTT.

This clonotype appeared a few times. The V and J genes are TRBV5-4 and TRBJ2-1; D is perhaps TRBD1 (5 bases). V shed 0 bases and J shed 9 bases, with 7 bases lying between them. This CDR3 region has 12 residues. CDR1 and CDR2 (germline): SGHNT, YYREEE (reference sequence). The CDR3: CASSLARAEQFF. In DNA form, the CDR3 reads TGTGCCAGCAGCTTGGCCAGGGCTGAGCAGTTCTTC.

The J gene is TRBJ2-1, the V gene TRBV20-1; TRBD2 is a possible D gene (5 bases). The germline gives CDR1 DFQATT, CDR2 SNEGSKA (reference sequence). Trimming removed 7 bases at V and 3 bases at J, with 22 bases between. CDR3 length: 16 residues. The CDR3 region is CSVRKRIEGVYNEQFF. DNA of the CDR3: TGCAGTGTCAGAAAGCGGATTGAGGGAGTCTACAATGAGCAGTTCTTC.

Ten or more counts support this clonotype. The CDR3, as DNA: TGTGCCAGCAGTCGTTCTGGGACCTTGGGTGAAAAACTGTTTTTT. Encoded protein: CASSRSGTLGEKLFF. This chain links TRBV6-1 with TRBJ1-4; a possible D gene is TRBD1 (5 bases). V was cut by 5 bases and J by 7 bases, with 17 bases left in between. The length of the CDR3 is 15 residues. The germline V gene encodes CDR1 MNHNS and CDR2 SASEGT.

This clonotype has more than one count but fewer than ten. Here the CDR3 DNA reads TGTGCCATCAGTGAAGCTAGTGGCACTGAAGCTTTCTTT. Protein sequence: CAISEASGTEAFF. The chain recombines TRBV10-3 with TRBJ1-1; D not resolved. From germline, CDR1 is ENHRY and CDR2 SYGVKD. This CDR3 spans 13 amino acids. V gave up 3 bases and J gave up 4 bases, with 9 bases separating them.

The chain carries TRBV5-1 and TRBJ2-1; TRBD2 matches 8 bases. V trimming: 4 bases; J trimming: 3 bases; junction bases outside the gene matches: 6. Germline CDR1 reads SGHRS; CDR2 reads YFSETQ. The CDR3 is 15 amino acids. CDR3 residues: CASSAEAGDYNEQFF. DNA of the CDR3: TGCGCCAGCAGCGCAGAAGCGGGGGACTACAATGAGCAGTTCTTC.

V usage is TRBV7-9 and J usage is TRBJ1-4; D gene uncertain. Between the trimmed V and J ends, which lost 5 bases and 0 bases, there was a span of 10 bases. Germline CDR1 and CDR2: SEHNR and FQNEAQ (reference sequence). The CDR3 totals 15 residues. The CDR3 region is CASSAGRTTNEKLFF. The CDR3 DNA reads as TGTGCCAGCAGCGCAGGAAGGACAACTAATGAAAAACTGTTTTTT.

The gene calls are TRBV12-3 or TRBV12-4 and TRBJ1-2; TRBD1 matches at 7 bases. This CDR3 region has 14 residues. V trimming: 5 bases; J trimming: 4 bases; junction bases outside the gene matches: 7. The CDR3 sequence: CASSKGAPGYGYTF. Written as DNA, the CDR3 is TGTGCCAGCAGTAAGGGGGCCCCGGGCTATGGCTACACCTTC.

The DNA of the CDR3 is TGTGCCACCAGCAGATTGGGACCCTTCCAAGAGACCCAGTACTTC. As protein: CATSRLGPFQETQYF. This chain connects TRBV15 to TRBJ2-5; D may be TRBD1 or TRBD2 (5 bases each). The CDR3 length is 15 residues. Germline CDR1 and CDR2: LNHNV and YYDKDF (reference sequence). The V gene lost 2 bases and the J gene lost 1 base, with 11 bases spanning the gap.

This clonotype was seen at least ten times. This sequence joins TRBV12-3 or TRBV12-4 and TRBJ2-1, with D perhaps TRBD2 (6 bases). CDR3 length: 14 residues. Trimming shortened V by 8 bases and J by 9 bases, and 20 bases separated the two germline ends. The CDR3 here is CASQEDGGVSEQFF. Written as DNA, the CDR3 is TGTGCCAGCCAGGAGGACGGCGGGGTTAGTGAGCAGTTCTTC.

In this sample, this clonotype turned up a few times. The genes are TRBV4-1 and TRBJ2-1; D not certain. Germline V gene data show CDR1 as MGHRA and CDR2 as YSYEKL. This CDR3 region has 15 residues. V lost 5 bases, J lost 8 bases, and 19 bases lay in between. The CDR3 sequence: CASSAQRTVLDEQFF. The CDR3 DNA is TGCGCCAGCAGCGCACAAAGGACGGTCCTCGATGAGCAGTTCTTC.

This rearrangement joins TRBV20-1 to TRBJ2-7, with 8 bases identical to TRBD1. This CDR3 comprises 14 residues. Per the germline V gene, CDR1 is DFQATT and CDR2 is SNEGSKA (reference sequence). J gave up 6 bases and V 4 bases, and 11 bases lay outside the gene matches. CDR3 sequence (DNA): TGCAGTGCTACTAGGACAGGGTGGGGGCTCGAGCAGTACTTC. Amino acid sequence: CSATRTGWGLEQYF.

There are many counts of this clonotype. V usage is TRBV5-5 and J usage is TRBJ2-5, with D uncertain. The V gene lost 4 bases and the J gene lost 4 bases, with 11 bases spanning the gap. This CDR3 comprises 13 residues. From germline, CDR1 is SGHKS and CDR2 YYEKEE (reference sequence). In DNA form, the CDR3 reads TGTGCCAGCAGCATAGATGTTGGAGAGACCCAGTACTTC. It encodes CASSIDVGETQYF. Supplemented by reference TRBV5-5 and TRBJ2-5, the full variable domain reads DAGVTQSPTHLIKTRGQQVTLRCSPISGHKSVSWYQQVLGQGPQFIFQYYEKEERGRGNFPDRFSARQFPNYSSELNVNALLLGDSALYLCASSIDVGETQYFGPGTRLLVL.

V usage is TRBV6-5 and J usage is TRBJ1-2; TRBD1 is a possible D gene (5 bases). The length of the CDR3 is 14 residues. Trimming left V 4 bases short and J 8 bases short, with 17 bases between. CDR1 is MNHEY and CDR2 is SVGAGI in the germline V gene. The CDR3 DNA is TGTGCCAGCAGTTCCATTTCGGGGGGAGGGGGCTACACCTTC. Protein: CASSSISGGGGYTF.

This clonotype was seen repeatedly, ten times or more. The V gene is TRBV12-3 or TRBV12-4, the J gene TRBJ2-2, with TRBD2 matching over 13 bases. The CDR3 extends over 16 amino acids. The J segment lost 5 bases and the V segment lost 5 bases, leaving 5 bases of the junction unmatched. Here the CDR3 DNA reads TGTGCCAGCAGTCCCGGGACTAGCGGGATAACCGGGGAGCTGTTTTTT. This gives the protein CASSPGTSGITGELFF.

In regard to this clonotype: Since a much larger clone is just one base distant, this may be a read error. The CDR3 spells CASLDDGIPYEQCF. The CDR3 DNA reads as TGTGCCAGCTTGGACGACGGGATCCCCTACGAGCAGTGCTTC. The V and J genes are TRBV12-3 or TRBV12-4 and TRBJ2-7; D might be TRBD2 (5 bases). There are 14 residues in the CDR3.

This clonotype was picked up many times. This chain uses TRBV20-1 with TRBJ1-4, with 9 positions matching TRBD1. The CDR3 consists of 16 residues. The trim removed 6 bases at V and 8 bases at J, leaving 16 bases unmatched. The germline V gene has CDR1 DFQATT and CDR2 SNEGSKA (reference sequence). CDR3 sequence: CSARDRAKMKAEKLFF. CDR3 nucleotides: TGCAGTGCGAGGGACAGGGCAAAAATGAAGGCGGAAAAACTGTTTTTT.

The chain combines TRBV7-2 with TRBJ2-7, with TRBD2 matching over 10 bases. Germline V gene data show CDR1 as SGHTA and CDR2 as FQGNSA. This CDR3 contains 15 residues. The V segment lost 5 bases and the J segment 6 bases; nucleotides outside the gene matches: 10. The CDR3 DNA sequence: TGTGCCAGCAGCCCTCCCTGGGAGCGGGAGGGCGAGCAGTACTTC. Amino acid sequence: CASSPPWEREGEQYF.

CDR3 DNA sequence: TGTGCCAGCAGTTTCTCAGGGAGCTATGGCTACACCTTC. Translated: CASSFSGSYGYTF. The V gene is TRBV27, the J gene TRBJ1-2; D is possibly TRBD1 (5 bases). Germline CDR1 MNHEY, CDR2 SMNVEV (reference sequence). The CDR3 is 13 amino acids. V was cut by 3 bases and J by 4 bases, with 9 bases left in between.

Turning to this clonotype: Since a far larger clone is one base different, this is likely a read error. Since no conserved phenylalanine or tryptophan closes the CDR3, a read error is the likely cause. V usage is TRBV5-5 and J usage is TRBJ2-1; no definite D call. This CDR3 is built from 11 residues. V lost 0 bases and J lost 9, with 4 bases in between. CDR1 SGHKS and CDR2 YYEKEE come from the germline V gene (reference sequence). CDR3: CASSLVGEQFL. DNA for the CDR3: TGTGCCAGCAGCTTGGTGGGTGAGCAGTTCCTC.

The CDR3 loop reads CASSLGGGHSLSYNEQFF. CDR3 nucleotide sequence: TGCGCCAGCAGCCTTGGGGGGGGGCATTCCCTCTCCTACAATGAGCAGTTCTTC. This sequence joins TRBV5-1 and TRBJ2-1, with D possibly TRBD2 on 7 matching bases. CDR1 SGHRS and CDR2 YFSETQ come from the germline V gene. This CDR3 contains 18 residues. Trimming shortened V by 4 bases and J by 0 bases, and 20 bases separated the two germline ends.

This clonotype appeared a few times. The chain links TRBV12-3 or TRBV12-4 to TRBJ2-1; 7 nucleotides align to TRBD2. V shed 0 bases, J shed 0 bases, and the junction held 5 bases outside the gene matches. The CDR3 has 17 amino acids. The CDR3: CASSLALGGGSYNEQFF. The CDR3 DNA follows: TGTGCCAGCAGTTTAGCGCTAGGCGGGGGCTCCTACAATGAGCAGTTCTTC.

This clonotype was observed a handful of times. The V and J genes are TRBV10-3 and TRBJ2-7, with D perhaps matching TRBD2 (5 bases). The germline gives CDR1 ENHRY, CDR2 SYGVKD. V lost 8 bases to trimming and J lost 4 bases, with 21 bases between them. The CDR3 runs 15 residues. CDR3 nucleotide sequence: TGTGCCATCGCCACTCAACTAGGATCTGGTTACGAGCAGTACTTC. It codes for CAIATQLGSGYEQYF.

The gene calls are TRBV20-1 and TRBJ2-1, with 7 positions matching TRBD1. V was clipped by 6 bases and J by 7 bases; unmatched bases: 9. The length of the CDR3 is 13 residues. Germline CDR1 is DFQATT and CDR2 is SNEGSKA (reference sequence). CDR3 loop: CSAQDRVGNEQFF. Written as DNA, the CDR3 is TGCAGTGCCCAAGACAGGGTGGGAAATGAGCAGTTCTTC.

This clonotype came up a few times. J is TRBJ2-7 and V is TRBV11-2; D not certain. Germline values: CDR1 SGHAT, CDR2 FQNNGV. V lost 5 bases, J lost 2 bases, and 13 bases lay in between. There are 14 residues in the CDR3. The CDR3 nucleotides read TGTGCCAGCAGCCCCACCACTGAAGCCTACGAGCAGTACTTC. Amino acid sequence: CASSPTTEAYEQYF.

The rearrangement joins TRBV12-3 or TRBV12-4 to TRBJ2-1; possible D gene TRBD2, 5 bases. The ends were cut back, 0 bases at V and 6 bases at J, with 15 bases in the middle. The CDR3 spans 16 residues. The CDR3: CASSLAGVYLRNEQFF. In nucleotides, the CDR3 is TGTGCCAGCAGTTTAGCGGGAGTATACCTGCGCAATGAGCAGTTCTTC.

The rearrangement links TRBV13 to TRBJ2-3; 11 bases line up with TRBD2. V dropped 4 bases and J dropped 7; count of bases not matched to a gene: 10. Germline loops: CDR1 PRHDT, CDR2 FYEKMQ (reference sequence). The CDR3 spans 16 residues. The CDR3 DNA follows: TGTGCCAGCAGCTCCCTTAGCGGGGGGGCCCAAAATACGCAGTATTTT. Amino acid sequence: CASSSLSGGAQNTQYF.